This T cell receptor beta chain is drawn from a study of CD8+ T cells in alopecia areata. Study-wide context: Female C3H/HeJ mice aged about 7-11 weeks were given skin from C3H/HeJ graft donors, roughly 6-13 months old, that had spontaneous alopecia.

Whole-study findings and limits: Normal-skin resident alphabeta T cells also appear among scalp sample sequences.

Reverse transcribed after extraction, RNA yielded cDNA as the sequencing template. Method: immunoSEQ multiplex PCR; TCRdb's copy keeps in-frame clones and lacks some. The record shows 290,000 or so clones for this sample, with no singletons present. Germline V gives CDR1 LGHNA, CDR2 YNLKQL (reference sequence). The CDR3 is 14 residues long. Worth noting for this clone: The target antigen is unknown. Any gene name here is a mouse gene name. Read sequence stops 4 residues before the CDR3 end, and the germline J gene provides the missing end. The sample contains more than one DNA sequence encoding this CDR3.

The pooled cutaneous lymph node cells were sorted using several markers (CD4, CD8alpha, NKG2D, NKG2ACE and others). The source material was CD4+ T cells sorted from a lymph node. The receptor was derived from a C3H/HeJ mouse with alopecia areata. Mice of this strain are of MHC haplotype H2-k. V usage is TRBV5 and J usage is TRBJ2-5; 9 positions match TRBD2. CDR3 protein: CASSPTGGEDTQYF. The sequenced CDR3 bases are TGTGCCAGCAGCCCGACTGGGGGAGAAGAC.